The rows below give T cell receptor beta chains drawn from one sample of a study of T cells in Graves' hyperthyroidism and ophthalmopathy. TCRdb ran MiXCR on the multiplex PCR reads and lists one entry per CDR3 protein. The sample lists 450,000 to 500,000 distinct CDR3 sequences, 22% occurring once. The source material was blood. The receptors derive from a woman in her 70s with Graves' ophthalmopathy. The CDR3 runs from the conserved cysteine through the conserved F or W. The order of the fields is D gene, V gene, clone size, J gene, CDR3 protein, CDR3 DNA. A D gene is named only where the DNA matches it firmly. Expanded clones are given a class, and other clones once, few, many or no size at all.

-	TRBV6-1	few	TRBJ1-4	CASSERWAAEKLFF	TGTGCCAGCAGTGAAAGGTGGGCAGCTGAAAAACTGTTTTTT
-	TRBV24-1	-	TRBJ2-1	CATSDFPYNEQFF	TGTGCCACCAGTGATTTCCCTTACAATGAGCAGTTCTTC
TRBD2	TRBV10-3	-	TRBJ2-3	CAISPVNPGLAGASDTQYF	TGTGCCATCAGTCCCGTTAACCCCGGACTAGCGGGAGCGTCAGATACGCAGTATTTT
-	TRBV11-3	few	TRBJ2-1	CASSTTSLDNEQFF	TGTGCCAGCTCTACAACTAGTCTGGACAATGAGCAGTTCTTC
TRBD1	TRBV5-1	-	TRBJ1-6	CASRAGTVGSPLHF	TGCGCCAGCAGAGCCGGGACAGTGGGCTCACCCCTCCACTTT
TRBD1	TRBV6-1	few	TRBJ1-4	CASSHRGRNEKLFF	TGTGCCAGCAGCCACAGGGGGCGAAATGAAAAACTGTTTTTT
TRBD1	TRBV5-1	many	TRBJ1-1	CASSLGQGLNTEAFF	TGTGCCAGCAGCCTGGGACAGGGCTTGAACACTGAAGCTTTCTTT
TRBD2	TRBV7-2	-	TRBJ2-3	CASSLAGTGRAPTDTQYF	TGTGCCAGCAGCTTAGCTGGCACCGGGAGGGCCCCCACAGATACGCAGTATTTT
TRBD1	TRBV20-1	-	TRBJ1-2	CSARDKGAYGYTF	TGCAGTGCTAGAGATAAGGGGGCTTATGGCTACACCTTC
TRBD2	TRBV3-1	-	TRBJ2-3	CATRRLAGDTQYF	TGTGCCACCCGACGATTAGCGGGAGATACGCAGTATTTT
TRBD2	TRBV6-1	few	TRBJ2-2	CASSRRLAGVPGELFF	TGTGCCAGCAGCAGACGACTAGCGGGAGTCCCCGGGGAGCTGTTTTTT
TRBD2	TRBV5-1	-	TRBJ2-1	CASSRAGESYNEQFF	TGCGCCAGCAGCAGGGCGGGAGAGTCCTACAATGAGCAGTTCTTC
-	TRBV10-3	few	TRBJ2-6	CATQDVLKDGANVLTF	TGTGCCACCCAGGACGTGCTTAAAGATGGGGCCAACGTCCTGACTTTC
TRBD2	TRBV20-1	few	TRBJ2-7	CSARELAGGYYEQYF	TGCAGTGCCAGGGAACTAGCGGGAGGTTACTACGAGCAGTACTTC
TRBD1	TRBV24-1	-	TRBJ2-3	CATSDFGTGGYTQYF	TGTGCCACCAGTGATTTTGGGACAGGGGGGTATACGCAGTATTTT
TRBD2	TRBV5-1	-	TRBJ2-5	CASSLQLAGEWWQETQYF	TGCGCCAGCAGCTTGCAACTAGCGGGAGAATGGTGGCAAGAGACCCAGTACTTC
-	TRBV5-1	few	TRBJ2-3	CASSLEIAASTDTQYF	TGCGCCAGCAGCTTGGAAATAGCGGCTAGCACAGATACGCAGTATTTT
TRBD1	TRBV6-1	-	TRBJ2-1	CASSETGGDYNEQFF	TGTGCCAGCAGTGAAACAGGGGGAGACTACAATGAGCAGTTCTTC
TRBD1	TRBV20-1	-	TRBJ1-2	CSARATGGNYGYTF	TGCAGTGCTAGAGCCACAGGGGGGAACTATGGCTACACCTTC
-	TRBV7-8	few	TRBJ2-7	CASSPYSTISASSYEQYF	TGTGCCAGCAGCCCTTACTCGACTATTTCGGCTAGCTCCTACGAGCAGTACTTC
-	TRBV28	many	TRBJ2-5	CASSSGHVATQYF	TGTGCCAGCAGTTCTGGACACGTGGCGACCCAGTACTTC
TRBD1	TRBV6-2/TRBV6-3	-	TRBJ1-1	CASRGGQGANTEAFF	TGTGCCAGCAGGGGGGGACAGGGGGCGAACACTGAAGCTTTCTTT
-	TRBV12-3/TRBV12-4	few	TRBJ2-3	CASTGGLDTDTQYF	TGTGCCAGCACTGGCGGACTTGACACAGATACGCAGTATTTT
-	TRBV28	-	TRBJ2-4	CASSTYREVQYF	TGTGCCAGCAGTACCTACAGGGAGGTTCAGTACTTC
TRBD1	TRBV9	few	TRBJ1-1	CASSGTGAGTEAFF	TGTGCCAGCAGCGGCACAGGGGCCGGCACTGAAGCTTTCTTT
-	TRBV7-2	few	TRBJ2-3	CASSQASGGNTQYF	TGTGCCAGCAGCCAAGCTTCGGGCGGGAATACGCAGTATTTT
-	TRBV7-3	few	TRBJ2-1	CASSTQTDNEQFF	TGTGCCAGCAGCACGCAGACAGACAATGAGCAGTTCTTC
-	TRBV11-2	many	TRBJ1-1	CASSLGSGGLAEAFF	TGTGCCAGCAGCTTAGGGTCCGGAGGATTGGCTGAAGCTTTCTTT
-	TRBV5-4	few	TRBJ2-7	CASSTSPNSYEQYF	TGTGCCAGCAGCACGAGCCCTAACTCCTACGAGCAGTACTTC
-	TRBV20-1	-	TRBJ1-6	CSAPGQSYNSPLHF	TGCAGTGCCCCGGGTCAGAGCTATAATTCACCCCTCCACTTT
-	TRBV25-1	-	TRBJ1-1	CASSERFGGTEAFF	TGTGCCAGCAGTGAAAGATTCGGGGGCACTGAAGCTTTCTTT